Sequencing of this TCR beta chain was carried out in a study of a mutant IDH1 vaccine in newly diagnosed glioma. Whole-study context: Radiotherapy alone preceded vaccination by 4-6 weeks; alternatively, vaccination started with temozolomide cycles. The earlier regimen, radiotherapy, temozolomide, or both, was most often both.

With respect to this clone: Its target is not known.

Sequencing was performed with immunoSEQ multiplex PCR; in TCRdb, only in-frame clones are kept and a portion is missing. The sample comprises about 69,000 clones, approximately 86% of which are singletons, and more than 1.5% rests with the top ten. The time point was: week 35, safety follow-up. The vaccine gave 300 ug of a 20-mer mutant IDH1 peptide subcutaneously per dose. Vaccination of patients was performed eight times, in weeks 1, 3, 5, 7, 11, 15, 19 and 23. Diagnosis in the donors showed new WHO grade 3 or 4 astrocytomas that were IDH1-mutant and ATRX-lost. The V gene's germline CDR1 is SGHVS and CDR2 FQNEAQ. This CDR3 comprises 14 residues. The ends lost 2 bases at V and 9 bases at J; junction bases unmatched: 7.

Sequences were derived from PBMCs, sampled from a glioma patient whose treatment included an IDH1 peptide vaccine. The V gene is TRBV7-8, the J gene TRBJ2-5; TRBD1 agrees at 9 bases. The source is a man aged 25-40 years with glioma. DNA for the CDR3: TGTGCCAGCAGCTTATCCCGGACAGGGGAGGCCCAGTACTTC. It translates to CASSLSRTGEAQYF. The whole variable domain, filled in from reference TRBV7-8 and TRBJ2-5, reads GAGVSQSPRYKVAKRGQDVALRCDPISGHVSLFWYQQALGQGPEFLTYFQNEAQLDKSGLPSDRFFAERPEGSVSTLKIQRTQQEDSAVYLCASSLSRTGEAQYFGPGTRLLVL.